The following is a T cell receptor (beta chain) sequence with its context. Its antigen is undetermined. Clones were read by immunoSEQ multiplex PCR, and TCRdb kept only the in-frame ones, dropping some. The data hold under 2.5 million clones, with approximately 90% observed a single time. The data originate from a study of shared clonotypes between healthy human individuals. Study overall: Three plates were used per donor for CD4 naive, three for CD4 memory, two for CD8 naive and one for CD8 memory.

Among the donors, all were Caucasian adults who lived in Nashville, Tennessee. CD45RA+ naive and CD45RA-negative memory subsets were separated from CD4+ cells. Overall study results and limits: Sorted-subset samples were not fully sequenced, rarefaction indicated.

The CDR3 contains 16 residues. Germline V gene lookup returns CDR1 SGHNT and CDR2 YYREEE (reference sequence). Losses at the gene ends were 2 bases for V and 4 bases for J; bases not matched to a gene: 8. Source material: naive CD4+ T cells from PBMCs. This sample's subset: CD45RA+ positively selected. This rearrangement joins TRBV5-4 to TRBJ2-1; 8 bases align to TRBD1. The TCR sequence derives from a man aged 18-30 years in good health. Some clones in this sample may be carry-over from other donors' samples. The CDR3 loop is CASSLQGQGEYNEQFF. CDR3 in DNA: TGTGCCAGCAGCTTACAAGGACAGGGAGAGTACAATGAGCAGTTCTTC.